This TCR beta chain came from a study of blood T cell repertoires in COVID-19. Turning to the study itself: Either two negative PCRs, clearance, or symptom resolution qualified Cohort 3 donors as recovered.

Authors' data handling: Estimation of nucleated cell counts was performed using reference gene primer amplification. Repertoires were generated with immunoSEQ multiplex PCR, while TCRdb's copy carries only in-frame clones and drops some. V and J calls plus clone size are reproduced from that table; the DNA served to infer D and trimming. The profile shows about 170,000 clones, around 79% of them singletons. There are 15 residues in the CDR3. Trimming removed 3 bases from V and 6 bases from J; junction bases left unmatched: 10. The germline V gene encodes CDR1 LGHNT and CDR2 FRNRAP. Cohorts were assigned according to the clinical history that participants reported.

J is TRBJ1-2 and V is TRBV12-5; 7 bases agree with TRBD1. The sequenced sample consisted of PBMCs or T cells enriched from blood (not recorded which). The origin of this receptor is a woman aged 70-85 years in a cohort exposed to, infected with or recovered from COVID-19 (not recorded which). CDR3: CASGLKGGGGDGYTF. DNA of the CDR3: TGTGCTAGTGGTTTAAAAGGAGGGGGCGGGGATGGCTACACCTTC. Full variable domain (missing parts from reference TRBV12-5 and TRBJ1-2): DARVTQTPRHKVTEMGQEVTMRCQPILGHNTVFWYRQTMMQGLELLAYFRNRAPLDDSGMPKDRFSAEMPDATLATLKIQPSEPRDSAVYFCASGLKGGGGDGYTFGSGTRLTVV.